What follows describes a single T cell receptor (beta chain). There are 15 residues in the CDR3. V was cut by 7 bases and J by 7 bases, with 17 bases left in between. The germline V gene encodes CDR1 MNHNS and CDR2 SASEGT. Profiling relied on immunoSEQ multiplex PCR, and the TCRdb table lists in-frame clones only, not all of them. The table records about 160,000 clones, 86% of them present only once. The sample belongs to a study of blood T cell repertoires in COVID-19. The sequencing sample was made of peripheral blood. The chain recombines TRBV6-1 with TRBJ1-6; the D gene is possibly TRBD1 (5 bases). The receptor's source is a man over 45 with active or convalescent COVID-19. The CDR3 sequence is CASTLLGGYNSPLHF. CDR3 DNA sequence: TGTGCCAGCACCCTCCTCGGGGGGTACAATTCACCCCTCCACTTT.